This T cell receptor (beta chain) originates from a study of regulatory T cells in long-lasting Graves disease. Study summary: Over 5 years on antithyroid drugs plus positive TSH receptor antibodies marked Graves' disease as persistent. Overall study findings and caveats: Persistent Graves' patients possessed reduced TCR diversity relative to recently diagnosed ones. The small sample size may have reduced accuracy. When disease was persistent, TRBV28, TRBJ1-2 and TRBJ2-5 were the favored segments.

Trimming took 3 bases from V and 7 from J, leaving 15 bases between them. Germline values: CDR1 DFQATT, CDR2 SNEGSKA (reference sequence). The CDR3 is 13 amino acids. Investigators prepared the TCR beta libraries by applying iRepertoire HTBI primers and Arm-PCR of CDR3 regions. TCRdb independently ran MiXCR on the multiplex PCR reads; one entry per CDR3 protein. Among about 420,000 distinct CDR3 sequences, about 20% were seen once, and the ten largest hold about a quarter. Time point indicated: persistent/refractory GD, antithyroid drugs over 5 years with positive TRAb. Scientists built the TCR library using RNA that was extracted from PBMCs. This clonotype was counted a few times. Its antigen is undetermined.

The source is a female donor with Graves disease. Sequenced material: peripheral blood mononuclear cells (PBMCs), taken when the disease was refractory, from a patient treated with antithyroid drugs. V usage is TRBV20-1 and J usage is TRBJ2-5; TRBD2 might be the D (5 bases). The DNA for the CDR3 is TGCAGTGCTAGTTTTCCTAGCCTTGGGACCCAGTACTTC. It encodes CSASFPSLGTQYF.